A selection of T cell receptor beta chains follows, all from one sample in a study of cytomegalovirus exposure and HLA in healthy donors. Produced via immunoSEQ multiplex PCR; TCRdb's table is partial and in-frame only. This sample carries 95,000 to 150,000 clones, about three fifths of them seen once, and the ten largest clones take about 8.9%. Sequencing was performed on PBMCs. Receptors were obtained from a woman aged 35 to 49 in good health and CMV-seropositive. CDR3s include the opening cysteine and the closing phenylalanine or tryptophan. A D gene is named only where the DNA matches it firmly. The size of a clone is reported for some rows only, either as once, few or many, or as a class for expanded clones.

d_call: .; v_call: TRBV5-1; j_call: TRBJ1-4; clone_size: .; cdr3_nt: TGCGCCAGCAGCTACGACAGCGTCAATGAAAAACTGTTTTTT; cdr3_aa: CASSYDSVNEKLFF
d_call: TRBD1; v_call: TRBV5-1; j_call: TRBJ2-1; clone_size: .; cdr3_nt: TGCGCCAGCAGCTTAGACAGGGTCGGTCAGTTCTTC; cdr3_aa: CASSLDRVGQFF
d_call: TRBD1; v_call: TRBV28; j_call: TRBJ1-1; clone_size: few; cdr3_nt: TGTGCCAGCAGTTCTACAGGGGGCCTATTGAACACTGAAGCTTTCTTT; cdr3_aa: CASSSTGGLLNTEAFF
d_call: TRBD1; v_call: TRBV5-6; j_call: TRBJ1-2; clone_size: .; cdr3_nt: TGTGCCAGCGTTCCCGGGACAGGAAACTATGGCTACACCTTC; cdr3_aa: CASVPGTGNYGYTF
d_call: .; v_call: TRBV19; j_call: TRBJ2-7; clone_size: .; cdr3_nt: TGTGCCAGTAGAGTGGGGGGTGCCTCCTACGAGCAGTACTTC; cdr3_aa: CASRVGGASYEQYF
d_call: .; v_call: TRBV19; j_call: TRBJ1-5; clone_size: few; cdr3_nt: TGTGCCAGTACAGACAGGACCAATCAGCCCCAGCATTTT; cdr3_aa: CASTDRTNQPQHF
d_call: .; v_call: TRBV6-5; j_call: TRBJ2-7; clone_size: .; cdr3_nt: TGTGCCAGCAGTGTCGGGACTCCTCCCTCCTACGAGCAGTACTTC; cdr3_aa: CASSVGTPPSYEQYF
d_call: .; v_call: TRBV15; j_call: TRBJ2-2; clone_size: .; cdr3_nt: TGTGCCACCAGCAGAGATCTCGCCGGGGAGCTGTTTTTT; cdr3_aa: CATSRDLAGELFF
d_call: TRBD1; v_call: TRBV27; j_call: TRBJ2-7; clone_size: few; cdr3_nt: TGTGCCAGCAGTCGACCGGACAGGGGGCCCGAGCAGTACTTC; cdr3_aa: CASSRPDRGPEQYF
d_call: TRBD2; v_call: TRBV6-6; j_call: TRBJ2-2; clone_size: .; cdr3_nt: TGTGCCAGCCGTCGGGGAGCGGGGAGAAACACCGGGGAGCTGTTTTTT; cdr3_aa: CASRRGAGRNTGELFF
d_call: .; v_call: TRBV15; j_call: TRBJ2-3; clone_size: .; cdr3_nt: TGTGCCACCAGCAGACCACGAGGAGAAGATACGCAGTATTTT; cdr3_aa: CATSRPRGEDTQYF
d_call: TRBD2; v_call: TRBV5-1; j_call: TRBJ2-1; clone_size: .; cdr3_nt: TGCGCCAGCAGCCTACCGGGACTAGCGGTGCAGTTCTTC; cdr3_aa: CASSLPGLAVQFF
d_call: TRBD2; v_call: TRBV7-7; j_call: TRBJ2-6; clone_size: .; cdr3_nt: TGTGCTAGCAGCCCCCTGCGACTAGCAGGTGGGGCCAACGTCCTGACTTTC; cdr3_aa: CASSPLRLAGGANVLTF
d_call: TRBD1; v_call: TRBV28; j_call: TRBJ1-5; clone_size: .; cdr3_nt: TGTGCCAGCAGTTTATACCGGCAGGGGGCTACTCAGCCCCAGCATTTT; cdr3_aa: CASSLYRQGATQPQHF
d_call: TRBD2; v_call: TRBV5-1; j_call: TRBJ2-1; clone_size: .; cdr3_nt: TGCGCCAGCGGACCCGGGGGACTAGCGGGGGGTTACAATGAGCAGTTCTTC; cdr3_aa: CASGPGGLAGGYNEQFF
d_call: .; v_call: TRBV2; j_call: TRBJ2-3; clone_size: .; cdr3_nt: TGTGCCAGCAGTGAAGGGGGGCTTCAGGATACGCAGTATTTT; cdr3_aa: CASSEGGLQDTQYF
d_call: TRBD1; v_call: TRBV6-4; j_call: TRBJ2-5; clone_size: .; cdr3_nt: TGTGCCAGCAGTGGGACAGGGGTCGAGACCCAGTACTTC; cdr3_aa: CASSGTGVETQYF
d_call: .; v_call: TRBV19; j_call: TRBJ1-2; clone_size: few; cdr3_nt: TGTGCCAGTAGTAAATCGCCTGCGACTAACTATGGCTACACCTTC; cdr3_aa: CASSKSPATNYGYTF
d_call: TRBD1; v_call: TRBV6-5; j_call: TRBJ2-7; clone_size: .; cdr3_nt: TGTGCCAGCAGTTACTCATCGGGACAGGGGACCTACGAGCAGTACTTC; cdr3_aa: CASSYSSGQGTYEQYF
d_call: TRBD1; v_call: TRBV2; j_call: TRBJ1-1; clone_size: .; cdr3_nt: TGTGCCAGCAGGCATGGACAGGTTCGAGCTTTCTTT; cdr3_aa: CASRHGQVRAFF
d_call: TRBD1; v_call: TRBV7-7; j_call: TRBJ2-7; clone_size: .; cdr3_nt: TGTGCTAGCAGCTTATCGACAGGGAGCTCCTACGAGCAGTACTTC; cdr3_aa: CASSLSTGSSYEQYF
d_call: .; v_call: TRBV18; j_call: TRBJ1-1; clone_size: once; cdr3_nt: TGTGCCAGCTCACCAGAGGAGGGGGGGCGAGCTTTCTTT; cdr3_aa: CASSPEEGGRAFF